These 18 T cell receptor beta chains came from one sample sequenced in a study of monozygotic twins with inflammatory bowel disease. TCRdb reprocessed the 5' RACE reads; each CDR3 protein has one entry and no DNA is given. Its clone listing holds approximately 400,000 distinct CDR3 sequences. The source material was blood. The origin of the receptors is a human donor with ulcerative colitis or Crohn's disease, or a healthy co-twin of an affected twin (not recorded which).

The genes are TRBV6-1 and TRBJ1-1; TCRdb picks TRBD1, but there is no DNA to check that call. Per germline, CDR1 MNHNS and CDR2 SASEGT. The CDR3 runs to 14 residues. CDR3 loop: CASNRQGVKAEAFF.

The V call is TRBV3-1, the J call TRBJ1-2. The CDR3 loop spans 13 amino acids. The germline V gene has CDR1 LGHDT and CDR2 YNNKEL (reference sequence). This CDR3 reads CASSERGNYGYTF.

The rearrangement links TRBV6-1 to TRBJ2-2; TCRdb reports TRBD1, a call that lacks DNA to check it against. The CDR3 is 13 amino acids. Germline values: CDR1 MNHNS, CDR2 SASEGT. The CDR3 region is CASVAPNTGELFF.

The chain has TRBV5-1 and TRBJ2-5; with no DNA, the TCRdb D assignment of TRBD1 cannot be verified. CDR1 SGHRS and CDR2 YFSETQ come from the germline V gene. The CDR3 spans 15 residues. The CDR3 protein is CASSATGHPQETQYF. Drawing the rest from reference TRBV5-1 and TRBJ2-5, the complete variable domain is KAGVTQTPRYLIKTRGQQVTLSCSPISGHRSVSWYQQTPGQGLQFLFEYFSETQRNKGNFPGRFSGRQFSNSRSEMNVSTLELGDSALYLCASSATGHPQETQYFGPGTRLLVL.

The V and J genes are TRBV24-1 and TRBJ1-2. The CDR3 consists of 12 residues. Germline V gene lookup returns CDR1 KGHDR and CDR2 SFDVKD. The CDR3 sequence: CATGDPDYGYTF.

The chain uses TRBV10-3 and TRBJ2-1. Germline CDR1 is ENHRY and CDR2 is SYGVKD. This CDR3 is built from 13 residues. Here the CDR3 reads CAISERQYNEQFF.

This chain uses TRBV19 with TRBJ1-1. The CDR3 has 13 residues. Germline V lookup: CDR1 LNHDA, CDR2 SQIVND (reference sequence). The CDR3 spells CATGLRKNTEAFF.

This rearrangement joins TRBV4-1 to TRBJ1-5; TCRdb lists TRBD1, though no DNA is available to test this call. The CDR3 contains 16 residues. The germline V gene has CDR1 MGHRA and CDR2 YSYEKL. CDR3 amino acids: CASSLPGTGGNQPQHF.

This CDR3 is CASSLTRGPYNEQFF. The chain has TRBV5-1 and TRBJ2-1. The CDR3 is 15 residues long. The germline CDR1 and CDR2 sequences are SGHRS and YFSETQ.

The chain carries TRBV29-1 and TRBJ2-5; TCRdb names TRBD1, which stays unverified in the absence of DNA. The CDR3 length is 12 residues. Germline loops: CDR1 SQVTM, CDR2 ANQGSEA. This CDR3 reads CSVASGGQTQYF.

Here the CDR3 reads CASQGDVSGNTIYF. V and J are TRBV6-6 and TRBJ1-3; TCRdb indicates TRBD1, and absent DNA this call remains unverified. CDR3 length: 14 amino acids. The germline V gene has CDR1 MNHNY and CDR2 SVGAGI (reference sequence).

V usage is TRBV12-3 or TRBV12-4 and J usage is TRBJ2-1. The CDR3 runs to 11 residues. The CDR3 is CASRSHNEQFF.

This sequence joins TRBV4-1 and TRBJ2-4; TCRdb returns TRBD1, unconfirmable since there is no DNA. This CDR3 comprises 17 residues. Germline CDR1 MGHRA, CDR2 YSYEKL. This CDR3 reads CASSRLISGTGANIQYF.

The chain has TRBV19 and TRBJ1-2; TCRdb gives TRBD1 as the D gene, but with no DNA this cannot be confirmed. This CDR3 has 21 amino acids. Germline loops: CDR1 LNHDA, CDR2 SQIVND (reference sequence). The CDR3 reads CASSMRYTPGQPARSNYGYTF.

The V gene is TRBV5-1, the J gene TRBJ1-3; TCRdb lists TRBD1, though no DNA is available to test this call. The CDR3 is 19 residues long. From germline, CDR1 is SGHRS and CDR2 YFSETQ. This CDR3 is CASSSQGAKIFLFGNTIYF.

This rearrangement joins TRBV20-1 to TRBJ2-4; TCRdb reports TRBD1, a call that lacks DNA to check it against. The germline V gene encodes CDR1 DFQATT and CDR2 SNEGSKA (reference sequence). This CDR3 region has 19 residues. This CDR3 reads CSARPELGGDRGAKNIQYF.

CDR3 loop: CSAIEERTQRKTNTGELFF. The gene calls are TRBV20-1 and TRBJ2-2; TCRdb returns TRBD2, unconfirmable since there is no DNA. Germline V gene sequence: CDR1 DFQATT, CDR2 SNEGSKA (reference sequence). The CDR3 extends over 19 amino acids.

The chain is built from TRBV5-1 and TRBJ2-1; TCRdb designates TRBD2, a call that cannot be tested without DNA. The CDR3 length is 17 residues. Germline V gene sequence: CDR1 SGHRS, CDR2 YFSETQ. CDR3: CASSPGTSGRVNNEQFF.